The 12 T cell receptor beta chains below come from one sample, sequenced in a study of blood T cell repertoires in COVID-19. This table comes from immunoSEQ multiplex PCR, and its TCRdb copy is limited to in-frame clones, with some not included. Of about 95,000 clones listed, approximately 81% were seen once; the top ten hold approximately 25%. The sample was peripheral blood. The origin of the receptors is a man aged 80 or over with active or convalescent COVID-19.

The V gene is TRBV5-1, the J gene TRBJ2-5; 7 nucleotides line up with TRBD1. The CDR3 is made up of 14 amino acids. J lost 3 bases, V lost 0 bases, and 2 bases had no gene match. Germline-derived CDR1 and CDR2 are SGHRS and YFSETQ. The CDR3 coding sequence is TGCGCCAGCAGCTTGGAACAGGGGAAAGAGACCCAGTACTTC. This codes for CASSLEQGKETQYF.

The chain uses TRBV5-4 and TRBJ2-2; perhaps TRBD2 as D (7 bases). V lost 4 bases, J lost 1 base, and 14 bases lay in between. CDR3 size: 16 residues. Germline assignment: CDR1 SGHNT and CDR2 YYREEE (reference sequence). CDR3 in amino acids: CASSPEGGLNTGELFF. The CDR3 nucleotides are TGTGCCAGCAGCCCCGAGGGGGGGCTGAACACCGGGGAGCTGTTTTTT.

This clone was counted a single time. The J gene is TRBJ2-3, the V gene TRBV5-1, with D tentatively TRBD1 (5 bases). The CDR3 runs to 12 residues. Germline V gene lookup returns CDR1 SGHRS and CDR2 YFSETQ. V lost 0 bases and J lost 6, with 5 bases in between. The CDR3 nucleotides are TGCGCCAGCAGCTTGGAGGGGGATACGCAGTATTTT. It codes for CASSLEGDTQYF.

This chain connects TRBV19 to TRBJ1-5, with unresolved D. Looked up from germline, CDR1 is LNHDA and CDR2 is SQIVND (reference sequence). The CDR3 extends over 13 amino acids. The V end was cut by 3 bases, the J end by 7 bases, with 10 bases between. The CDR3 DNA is TGTGCCAGTAGTATGCGGCTCGGGCAGCCCCAGCATTTT. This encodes CASSMRLGQPQHF.

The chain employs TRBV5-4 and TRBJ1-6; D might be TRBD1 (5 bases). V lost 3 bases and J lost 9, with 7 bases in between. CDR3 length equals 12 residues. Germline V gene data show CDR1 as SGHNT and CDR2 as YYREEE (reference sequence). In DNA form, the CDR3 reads TGTGCCAGCAGCTACGGGGGTTCACCCCTCCACTTT. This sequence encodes CASSYGGSPLHF. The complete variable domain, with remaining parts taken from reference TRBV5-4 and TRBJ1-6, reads ETGVTQSPTHLIKTRGQQVTLRCSSQSGHNTVSWYQQALGQGPQFIFQYYREEENGRGNFPPRFSGLQFPNYSSELNVNALELDDSALYLCASSYGGSPLHFGNGTRLTVT.

The CDR3 loop is CASSLRPGGNYGYTF. The CDR3 DNA sequence: TGTGCCAGCAGCTTAAGGCCGGGGGGGAACTATGGCTACACCTTC. The gene calls are TRBV7-2 and TRBJ1-2; TRBD1 is a possible D gene (5 bases). The CDR3 extends over 15 amino acids. Trimming cost V 2 bases and J 2 bases, with 12 bases left between them. CDR1 and CDR2 from the germline V gene are SGHTA and FQGNSA. Full variable domain (missing parts from reference TRBV7-2 and TRBJ1-2): GAGVSQSPSNKVTEKGKDVELRCDPISGHTALYWYRQSLGQGLEFLIYFQGNSAPDKSGLPSDRFSAERTGGSVSTLTIQRTQQEDSAVYLCASSLRPGGNYGYTFGSGTRLTVV.

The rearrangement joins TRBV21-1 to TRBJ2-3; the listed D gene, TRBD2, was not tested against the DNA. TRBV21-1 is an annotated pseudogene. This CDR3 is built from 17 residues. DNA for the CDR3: TGTGCCAGCAGCCTCTCGCGGACTAGCGGGATAGATACCACGCAGTATTTT. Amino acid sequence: CASSLSRTSGIDTTQYF.

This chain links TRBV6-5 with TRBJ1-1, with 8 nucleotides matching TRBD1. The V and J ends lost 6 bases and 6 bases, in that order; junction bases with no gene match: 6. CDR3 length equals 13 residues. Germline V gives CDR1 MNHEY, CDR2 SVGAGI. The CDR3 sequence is CASSRTGIPEAFF. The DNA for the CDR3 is TGTGCCAGCAGCAGGACAGGGATCCCTGAAGCTTTCTTT.

The CDR3 sequence is CASSVGSGGSSDTQYF. CDR3 sequence (DNA): TGTGCCAGCAGCGTAGGTAGCGGGGGTTCTTCAGATACGCAGTATTTT. V is TRBV9 and J is TRBJ2-3; 9 bases are a match to TRBD2. The germline gives CDR1 SGDLS, CDR2 YYNGEE. V shed 0 bases, J shed 4 bases, and the junction held 6 bases outside the gene matches. CDR3 size: 16 residues.

The CDR3 spells CASSIQLAGGLGETQYF. The CDR3 bases are TGTGCCAGCAGTATTCAACTAGCGGGGGGGCTCGGGGAGACCCAGTACTTC. This chain joins TRBV28 and TRBJ2-5, with 13 bases lining up with TRBD2. The CDR3 sequence is 17 residues long. CDR1 is MDHEN and CDR2 is SYDVKM in the germline V gene. The J segment lost 5 bases and the V segment lost 5 bases, leaving 11 bases of the junction unmatched.

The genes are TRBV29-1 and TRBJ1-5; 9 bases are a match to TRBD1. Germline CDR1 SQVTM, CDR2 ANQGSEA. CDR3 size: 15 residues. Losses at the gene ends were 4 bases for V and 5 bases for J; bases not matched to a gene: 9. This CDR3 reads CSVATGTGRDQPQHF. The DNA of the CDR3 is TGCAGCGTTGCGACCGGGACAGGGAGGGATCAGCCCCAGCATTTT.

CDR3 sequence (DNA): TGTGCCAGCAGCAAGACAGATTTTAGGGACTATGGCTACACCTTC. It is translated as CASSKTDFRDYGYTF. The gene calls are TRBV5-4 and TRBJ1-2; D perhaps matches TRBD1 (5 bases). The CDR3 runs to 15 residues. With 4 bases removed from V and 3 bases from J, the gap between germline ends came to 16 bases. CDR1 and CDR2 (germline): SGHNT, YYREEE (reference sequence).